This T cell receptor beta chain was identified in a study of shared clonotypes between healthy human individuals. Study-wide points: The generation probabilities recorded for non-shared clonotypes fell below those of clonotypes shared by all four donors.

TCRdb keeps only in-frame clones here, not all; method: immunoSEQ multiplex PCR. The sample carries about 2,200,000 clones, 93% recorded once. The CDR3 spans 12 residues. The V and J ends lost 6 bases and 7 bases respectively, with 10 bases between them. CDR1 SGHVS and CDR2 FQNEAQ come from the germline V gene. A note on this clone: Its specificity is unknown. Other DNA sequences in this sample translate to the same CDR3.

In the naive CD8 group, cells lacked CD45RO and were positively selected for CCR7, so terminally differentiated effector memory CD45RA+ cells were left out. V and J are TRBV7-8 and TRBJ2-1, with D perhaps matching TRBD2 (5 bases). The receptor's source is a man younger than 35 in good health. Some clones in this sample may be carry-over from other donors' samples. The sequenced sample was naive CD8+ T cells from PBMCs. The CDR3 region is CASSLEGNEQFF. The CDR3 DNA reads TGTGCCAGCAGTCTCGAGGGAAATGAGCAGTTCTTC.